This entry lists 11 T cell receptor beta chains sequenced from one sample in a study of blood T cell repertoires in COVID-19. Clones were sequenced by immunoSEQ multiplex PCR, and TCRdb holds only the in-frame ones, with some missing. Of around 80,000 clones in the sample, about 88% were seen once. The specimen sequenced was peripheral blood. The receptor set was obtained from a man older than 75 with active or convalescent COVID-19.

This chain uses TRBV30 with TRBJ2-2, with D possibly matching TRBD1 (6 bases). Germline lookup yields CDR1 GTSNPN and CDR2 SVGIG (reference sequence). The V gene lost 8 bases and the J gene lost 0 bases, with 19 bases spanning the gap. This CDR3 spans 16 amino acids. The CDR3 region is CAGGPPGPTNTGELFF. The CDR3 DNA reads as TGTGCCGGGGGCCCCCCAGGGCCAACGAACACCGGGGAGCTGTTTTTT.

The chain recombines TRBV2 with TRBJ1-5, with 7 bases lining up with TRBD1. The germline V gene encodes CDR1 SNHLY and CDR2 FYNNEI. The junction had 8 bases not matched to a gene; V was cut back by 4 bases and J by 5 bases. The CDR3 spans 15 residues. CDR3 bases: TGTGCCAGCAGTGCGGACAGGTCTCCCTATCAGCCCCAGCATTTT. Residues: CASSADRSPYQPQHF.

The rearrangement joins TRBV10-1 to TRBJ2-1, with 11 nucleotides matching TRBD2. The CDR3 is made up of 17 amino acids. After removal of 1 base from V and 1 base from J, the junction contained 3 bases not matched to a gene. Germline CDR1 and CDR2: WNHNN and SYGVQD (reference sequence). As DNA, the CDR3 is TGCGCCAGCAGTGAGTGGGCTAGCGGGAGGTCCTACAATGAGCAGTTCTTC. This encodes CASSEWASGRSYNEQFF.

The chain links TRBV11-2 to TRBJ1-5; D is possibly TRBD1 (5 bases). From germline, CDR1 is SGHAT and CDR2 FQNNGV. The CDR3 totals 13 residues. Deletions cut 2 bases from V and 9 bases from J, with 11 bases between. The CDR3 bases are TGTGCCAGCAGCTTACTGTTGGGGGGGCCCCAGCATTTT. Protein product: CASSLLLGGPQHF.

The V call is TRBV15, the J call TRBJ1-2; D unresolved. Trimming removed 0 bases at V and 5 bases at J, with 10 bases between. Germline V gene data show CDR1 as LNHNV and CDR2 as YYDKDF (reference sequence). The CDR3 runs to 14 residues. The chain's CDR3 is CATSRDWASYGYTF. The DNA of the CDR3 is TGTGCCACCAGCAGAGATTGGGCTTCATATGGCTACACCTTC. Full variable domain (rest looked up from reference TRBV15 and TRBJ1-2): DAMVIQNPRYQVTQFGKPVTLSCSQTLNHNVMYWYQQKSSQAPKLLFHYYDKDFNNEADTPDNFQSRRPNTSFCFLDIRSPGLGDTAMYLCATSRDWASYGYTFGSGTRLTVV.

The V and J genes are TRBV27 and TRBJ1-2; 7 bases fit TRBD1. J lost 5 bases, V lost 4 bases, and 10 bases had no gene match. CDR3 length equals 15 residues. Germline V lookup: CDR1 MNHEY, CDR2 SMNVEV (reference sequence). The DNA for the CDR3 is TGTGCCAGCAGTTCCACAGGGGTTAGAGGTTATGGCTACACCTTC. Translating gives CASSSTGVRGYGYTF.

J is TRBJ2-3 and V is TRBV18; D might be TRBD2 (5 bases). With 4 bases removed from V and 2 bases from J, the gap between germline ends came to 7 bases. Germline V lookup: CDR1 KGHSH, CDR2 LQKENI. The length of the CDR3 is 13 residues. The CDR3 region has the DNA TGTGCCAGCTCACGAGCGGCCACAGATACGCAGTATTTT. This translates into CASSRAATDTQYF.

This clone was counted once. This chain connects TRBV5-5 to TRBJ1-2, with D possibly TRBD1 on 5 matching bases. This CDR3 has 13 residues. V shed 4 bases and J shed 2 bases, with 9 bases lying between them. From germline, CDR1 is SGHKS and CDR2 YYEKEE (reference sequence). The CDR3 region has the DNA TGTGCCAGCAGCCCGCGGGGGAACTATGGCTACACCTTC. Protein product: CASSPRGNYGYTF.

The J gene is TRBJ2-1, the V gene TRBV30, with TRBD2 matching 13 bases. CDR3 length: 15 amino acids. Germline assignment: CDR1 GTSNPN and CDR2 SVGIG (reference sequence). With V trimmed by 5 bases and J by 10 bases, 11 bases remained unmatched. The CDR3 DNA reads TGTGCCTGGGGAAGCGGACTAGCGGGAGTTGGAGAGCAGTTCTTC. Translating it yields CAWGSGLAGVGEQFF.

V usage is TRBV7-2 and J usage is TRBJ2-3; 8 bases fit TRBD2. The V and J ends lost 2 bases and 5 bases, in that order; junction bases with no gene match: 15. The CDR3 totals 18 residues. Germline CDR1 and CDR2: SGHTA and FQGNSA. CDR3 in amino acids: CASSLNLGGAGGIDTQYF. The CDR3 region has the DNA TGTGCCAGCAGCTTAAATCTAGGCGGGGCGGGAGGTATAGATACGCAGTATTTT.

J is TRBJ1-1 and V is TRBV6-5; no clear D gene. Germline CDR1 and CDR2: MNHEY and SVGAGI. The length of the CDR3 is 13 residues. The ends were cut back, 6 bases at V and 1 base at J, with 9 bases in the middle. The CDR3 region is CASRAQSNTEAFF. In nucleotides, the CDR3 is TGTGCCAGCAGAGCACAGTCGAACACTGAAGCTTTCTTT.